The T cell receptor beta chain under discussion was sequenced for a study of chemoradiotherapy in HPV16-positive cancers. About the research overall: Functional T-cell assays on a couple of HPV16-positive patients' cells defined candidate HPV-specific clones and common TCR motifs.

Study-wide results and caveats: Functional assays defining HPV-specific T cells used only a couple of HPV16-positive patients. Candidate HPV-specific clones and E7-related TCR motifs grew in tumor during treatment.

Comment on this clone: The antigen is not known.

TCRdb's table, derived via immunoSEQ multiplex PCR, lists solely in-frame clones and lacks some. The table lists tens of thousands of clones, more than 90% of them singletons. Repeated repertoire sampling spanned the course of chemoradiotherapy. The CDR3 has 13 residues. Germline CDR1 LNHDA, CDR2 SQIVND (reference sequence). Trimming took off 5 bases at V and 0 bases at J, with 8 bases between the two ends. This chain uses TRBV19 with TRBJ2-7; D might be TRBD1 (5 bases). The clonotype comes from a human donor with HPV-associated anogenital cancer. The sequenced sample was blood, obtained from a patient who underwent chemoradiotherapy. CDR3: CASSGDSSYEQYF. The CDR3 DNA sequence: TGTGCCAGTAGTGGCGACAGCTCCTACGAGCAGTACTTC.